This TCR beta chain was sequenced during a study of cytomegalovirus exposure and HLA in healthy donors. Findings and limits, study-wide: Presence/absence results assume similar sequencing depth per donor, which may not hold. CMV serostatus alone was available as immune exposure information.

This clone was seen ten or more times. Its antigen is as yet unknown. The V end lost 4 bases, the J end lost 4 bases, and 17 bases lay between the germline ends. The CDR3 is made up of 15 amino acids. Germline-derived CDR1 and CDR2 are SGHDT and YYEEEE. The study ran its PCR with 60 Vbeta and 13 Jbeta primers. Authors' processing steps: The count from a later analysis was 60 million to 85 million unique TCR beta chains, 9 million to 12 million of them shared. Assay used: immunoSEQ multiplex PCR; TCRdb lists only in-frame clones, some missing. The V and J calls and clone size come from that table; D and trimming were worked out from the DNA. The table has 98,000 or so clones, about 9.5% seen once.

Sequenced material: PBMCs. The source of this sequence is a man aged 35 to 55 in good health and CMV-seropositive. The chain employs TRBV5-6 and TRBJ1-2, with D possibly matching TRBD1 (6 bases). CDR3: CASSEYQQGSYGYTF. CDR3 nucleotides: TGTGCCAGCAGCGAATATCAACAGGGTAGCTATGGCTACACCTTC. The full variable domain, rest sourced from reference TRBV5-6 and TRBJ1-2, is DAGVTQSPTHLIKTRGQQVTLRCSPKSGHDTVSWYQQALGQGPQFIFQYYEEEERQRGNFPDRFSGHQFPNYSSELNVNALLLGDSALYLCASSEYQQGSYGYTFGSGTRLTVV.